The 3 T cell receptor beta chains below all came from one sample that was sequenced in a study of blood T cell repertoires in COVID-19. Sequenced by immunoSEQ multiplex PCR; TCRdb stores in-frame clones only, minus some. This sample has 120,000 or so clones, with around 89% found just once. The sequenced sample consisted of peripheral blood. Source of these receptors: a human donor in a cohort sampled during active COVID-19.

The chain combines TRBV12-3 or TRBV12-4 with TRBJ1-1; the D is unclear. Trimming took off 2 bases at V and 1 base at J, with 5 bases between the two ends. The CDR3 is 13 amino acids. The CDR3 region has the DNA TGTGCCAGCAGTTTAAACAGGAACACTGAAGCTTTCTTT. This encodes CASSLNRNTEAFF.

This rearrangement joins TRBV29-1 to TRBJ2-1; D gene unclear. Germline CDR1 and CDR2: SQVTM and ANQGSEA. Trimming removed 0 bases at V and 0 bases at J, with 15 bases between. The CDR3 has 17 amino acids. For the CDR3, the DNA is TGCAGCGTTGAAGATCTTCGAGGCTCGAGCTCCTACAATGAGCAGTTCTTC. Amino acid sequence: CSVEDLRGSSSYNEQFF.

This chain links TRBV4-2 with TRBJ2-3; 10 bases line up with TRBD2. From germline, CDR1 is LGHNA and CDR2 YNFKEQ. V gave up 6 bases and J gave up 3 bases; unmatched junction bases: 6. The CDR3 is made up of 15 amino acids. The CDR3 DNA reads TGTGCCAGCAGTCCTAGCGGGGGAGGGACAGATACGCAGTATTTT. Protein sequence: CASSPSGGGTDTQYF.